These T cell receptor beta chains were read from a single sample in a study of cytomegalovirus exposure and HLA in healthy donors. Sequencing was performed with immunoSEQ multiplex PCR; in TCRdb, only in-frame clones are kept and a portion is missing. Of fewer than 150,000 clones in the sample, around three quarters were seen once. The sequenced sample was PBMCs. The receptor source for this set is a man aged 40-55 years in good health and CMV-seropositive. The CDR3 runs from the conserved cysteine through the conserved F or W. A D gene is named only where the DNA matches it firmly. Clone size is given for some rows only: seen once, a few or many times, or a class if the clone is expanded.

NA | TRBD1 | TRBJ1-5 | TRBV18 | CASSPGTVQPQHF | TGTGCCAGCTCACCAGGGACAGTTCAGCCCCAGCATTTT
NA | TRBD1 | TRBJ2-7 | TRBV2 | CASWNRDRVSEQYF | TGTGCCAGCTGGAACCGGGACAGGGTATCCGAGCAGTACTTC
NA | TRBD2 | TRBJ2-1 | TRBV6-4 | CASSDSGTSGSYNEQFF | TGTGCCAGCAGTGACTCGGGGACTAGCGGGAGCTACAATGAGCAGTTCTTC
NA | TRBD2 | TRBJ2-3 | TRBV19 | CASRGLAGGFRTDTQYF | TGTGCCAGTCGGGGACTAGCGGGAGGATTTCGCACAGATACGCAGTATTTT
few | NA | TRBJ1-4 | TRBV29-1 | CSVWVREKLFF | TGCAGCGTTTGGGTCAGGGAAAAACTGTTTTTT
NA | TRBD2 | TRBJ2-1 | TRBV7-6 | CASSSTGTSEYNEQFF | TGTGCCAGCAGCTCCACCGGGACTAGCGAATACAATGAGCAGTTCTTC
NA | TRBD2 | TRBJ2-7 | TRBV7-9 | CASSQGLEVGEQYF | TGTGCCAGCAGCCAAGGACTAGAGGTCGGCGAGCAGTACTTC
NA | NA | TRBJ1-3 | TRBV5-6 | CASSRDRRNTIYF | TGTGCCAGCAGCCGCGACAGGAGAAACACCATATATTTT
NA | NA | TRBJ2-5 | TRBV7-8 | CASSLGIMTGLHPYF | TGTGCCAGCAGCTTAGGAATAATGACCGGACTCCATCCGTACTTC
NA | NA | TRBJ1-1 | TRBV7-2 | CASGLRMNTEAFF | TGTGCCAGCGGTTTGCGGATGAACACTGAAGCTTTCTTT
NA | NA | TRBJ2-7 | TRBV5-1 | CASSRSRGLDEQYF | TGCGCCAGCAGCCGAAGCAGGGGTTTGGACGAGCAGTACTTC
few | TRBD1 | TRBJ2-2 | TRBV7-9 | CASSLPGTGAPGELFF | TGTGCCAGCAGCTTACCCGGGACAGGGGCCCCCGGGGAGCTGTTTTTT
NA | NA | TRBJ1-1 | TRBV5-4 | CASSLSVQAEAFF | TGTGCCAGCAGCTTGAGTGTACAGGCAGAAGCTTTCTTT
NA | TRBD1 | TRBJ1-2 | TRBV28 | CASSSNILNRGRKDGYTF | TGTGCCAGCAGTTCGAACATACTCAACAGGGGGCGCAAAGATGGCTACACCTTC
NA | NA | TRBJ1-1 | TRBV30 | CAAQGPGSAFF | TGTGCCGCACAGGGACCCGGATCTGCTTTCTTT
NA | NA | TRBJ2-3 | TRBV7-6 | CASSRLDNTQYF | TGTGCCAGCAGTCGACTAGACAATACGCAGTATTTT
once | NA | TRBJ2-1 | TRBV29-1 | CSVSGSGWNEQFF | TGCAGCGTTTCCGGGTCGGGTTGGAATGAGCAGTTCTTC
NA | NA | TRBJ2-7 | TRBV9 | CASSDGAYPYEQYF | TGTGCCAGCAGCGACGGAGCTTACCCCTACGAGCAGTACTTC
NA | TRBD1 | TRBJ1-1 | TRBV6-5 | CASSTTGEGDTEAFF | TGTGCCAGCAGTACTACAGGGGAAGGGGACACTGAAGCTTTCTTT
NA | NA | TRBJ1-1 | TRBV15 | CATSRGGGKTEAFF | TGTGCCACCAGCAGAGGAGGCGGGAAAACTGAAGCTTTCTTT
NA | NA | TRBJ2-1 | TRBV30 | CAWSGRISYNEQFF | TGTGCCTGGAGTGGTAGAATCTCCTACAATGAGCAGTTCTTC
NA | NA | TRBJ1-6 | TRBV19 | CASSSDSSYNSPLHF | TGTGCCAGTAGTTCCGACAGCTCCTATAATTCACCCCTCCACTTT
NA | TRBD1 | TRBJ2-5 | TRBV18 | CASSPIRGQGAWETQYF | TGTGCCAGCTCACCAATCCGAGGACAGGGGGCTTGGGAGACCCAGTACTTC
NA | NA | TRBJ2-2 | TRBV14 | CASSQRGNTGELFF | TGTGCCAGCAGCCAAAGAGGGAACACCGGGGAGCTGTTTTTT
NA | NA | TRBJ1-6 | TRBV6-6 | CASVYPEGDSPLHF | TGTGCCAGCGTTTATCCCGAGGGGGATTCACCCCTCCACTTT
NA | NA | TRBJ1-2 | TRBV5-6 | CASSFLGGGYTF | TGTGCCAGCAGCTTCTTGGGGGGAGGCTACACCTTC
once | TRBD2 | TRBJ2-7 | TRBV28 | CASSLSGTRESDF | TGTGCCAGCAGTTTGTCCGGGACTAGGGAGTCGGACTTC
NA | TRBD1 | TRBJ1-5 | TRBV5-6 | CASSSTGGGISNQPQHF | TGTGCCAGCAGCTCCACAGGGGGCGGGATTAGCAATCAGCCCCAGCATTTT
NA | NA | TRBJ1-5 | TRBV6-5 | CASTPGSNQPQHF | TGTGCCAGCACACCAGGGAGCAATCAGCCCCAGCATTTT
NA | NA | TRBJ2-1 | TRBV10-3 | CAIKELAAGSYNEQFF | TGTGCCATCAAGGAGTTGGCGGCTGGCTCCTACAATGAGCAGTTCTTC
NA | TRBD1 | TRBJ1-6 | TRBV7-2 | CASSRDSYNSPLHF | TGTGCCAGCAGCCGGGACAGCTATAATTCACCCCTCCACTTT
NA | NA | TRBJ1-2 | TRBV29-1 | CSDSRAYYGYTF | TGCAGCGACTCCAGGGCGTACTATGGCTACACCTTC
few | NA | TRBJ2-2 | TRBV12-5 | CASGLVKASESGELFF | TGTGCTAGTGGTTTGGTAAAAGCTAGCGAGTCCGGGGAGCTGTTTTTT
NA | TRBD1 | TRBJ1-1 | TRBV28 | CASSRTGSFF | TGTGCCAGCAGCCGGACAGGCTCTTTCTTT
NA | TRBD2 | TRBJ2-2 | TRBV6-5 | CASTGLAGGPGELFF | TGTGCCAGCACAGGACTAGCGGGAGGTCCCGGGGAGCTGTTTTTT
NA | NA | TRBJ2-7 | TRBV11-2 | CASSLREQYF | TGTGCCAGCAGCTTACGCGAGCAGTACTTC
NA | NA | TRBJ1-5 | TRBV21-1 | CASSKAAEGDVTGQPQHF | TGTGCCAGCAGCAAAGCTGCAGAGGGGGATGTAACGGGGCAGCCCCAGCATTTT
NA | TRBD2 | TRBJ2-7 | TRBV5-8 | CASSLTSGSYYEQYF | TGTGCCAGCAGCTTAACTAGCGGGAGTTACTACGAGCAGTACTTC
NA | NA | TRBJ2-5 | TRBV6-5 | CASSRSETQYF | TGTGCCAGCAGCCGTTCCGAGACCCAGTACTTC
NA | TRBD1 | TRBJ2-5 | TRBV18 | CASSTGTGIQETQYF | TGTGCCAGCTCAACCGGGACAGGGATCCAAGAGACCCAGTACTTC
few | NA | TRBJ2-7 | TRBV7-9 | CASSLRWGAYEQYF | TGTGCCAGCAGCCTTCGGTGGGGGGCCTACGAGCAGTACTTC
few | TRBD1 | TRBJ2-3 | TRBV5-4 | CASSPGQGAGDTQYF | TGTGCCAGCAGCCCGGGACAGGGAGCCGGAGATACGCAGTATTTT
NA | NA | TRBJ1-5 | TRBV9 | CASSVDTGPNQPQHF | TGTGCCAGCAGCGTAGACACAGGGCCTAATCAGCCCCAGCATTTT
few | TRBD2 | TRBJ2-1 | TRBV29-1 | CSGRTSGRYNEQFF | TGCAGCGGGCGGACTAGCGGGAGATACAATGAGCAGTTCTTC
NA | TRBD1 | TRBJ2-7 | TRBV19 | CASSPRDRIAYEQYF | TGTGCCAGTAGTCCGAGGGACAGAATCGCCTACGAGCAGTACTTC
NA | NA | TRBJ1-1 | TRBV18 | CASSPPIQGLGTEAFF | TGTGCCAGCTCACCACCAATCCAGGGGTTAGGCACTGAAGCTTTCTTT
NA | TRBD2 | TRBJ2-1 | TRBV5-4 | CASSLGGRGVYNEQFF | TGTGCCAGCAGCTTGGGCGGGAGGGGGGTTTACAATGAGCAGTTCTTC
NA | TRBD2 | TRBJ2-1 | TRBV5-4 | CASSSPTGTSLSEQFF | TGTGCCAGCAGCTCCCCTACCGGGACTAGCCTGTCTGAGCAGTTCTTC
NA | NA | TRBJ2-1 | TRBV5-1 | CASSLLGGDEQFF | TGCGCCAGCAGCTTACTAGGAGGGGATGAGCAGTTCTTC